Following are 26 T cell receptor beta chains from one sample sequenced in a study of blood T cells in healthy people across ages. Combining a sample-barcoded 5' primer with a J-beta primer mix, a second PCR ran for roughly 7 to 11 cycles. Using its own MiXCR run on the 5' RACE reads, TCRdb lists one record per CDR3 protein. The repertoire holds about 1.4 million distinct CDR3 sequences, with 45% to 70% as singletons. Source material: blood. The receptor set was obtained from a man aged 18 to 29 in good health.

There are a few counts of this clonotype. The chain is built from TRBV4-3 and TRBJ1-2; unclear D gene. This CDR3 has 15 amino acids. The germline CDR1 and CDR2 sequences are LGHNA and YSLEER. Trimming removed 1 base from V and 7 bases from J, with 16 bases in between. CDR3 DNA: TGCGCCAGCAGCCAAGTAGGGAGGCGATTCTCTGGCTACACCTTC. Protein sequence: CASSQVGRRFSGYTF.

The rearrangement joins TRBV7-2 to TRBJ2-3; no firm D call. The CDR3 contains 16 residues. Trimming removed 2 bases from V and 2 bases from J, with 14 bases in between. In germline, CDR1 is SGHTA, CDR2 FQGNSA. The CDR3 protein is CASSLSPDGITDTQYF. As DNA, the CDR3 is TGTGCCAGCAGCTTATCTCCGGATGGCATCACAGATACGCAGTATTTT.

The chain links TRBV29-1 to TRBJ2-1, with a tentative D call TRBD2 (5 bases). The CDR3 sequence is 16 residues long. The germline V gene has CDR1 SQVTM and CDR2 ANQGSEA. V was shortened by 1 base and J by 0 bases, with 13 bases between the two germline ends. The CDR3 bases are TGCAGCGTTGAAGGGGGAGAGGGCAGCTCCTACAATGAGCAGTTCTTC. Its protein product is CSVEGGEGSSYNEQFF.

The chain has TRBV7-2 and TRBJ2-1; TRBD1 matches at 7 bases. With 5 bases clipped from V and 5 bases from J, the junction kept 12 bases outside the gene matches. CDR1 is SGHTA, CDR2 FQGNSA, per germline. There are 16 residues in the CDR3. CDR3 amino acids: CASSRYDRVTDNEQFF. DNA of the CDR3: TGTGCCAGCAGCCGATATGACAGGGTGACCGACAATGAGCAGTTCTTC.

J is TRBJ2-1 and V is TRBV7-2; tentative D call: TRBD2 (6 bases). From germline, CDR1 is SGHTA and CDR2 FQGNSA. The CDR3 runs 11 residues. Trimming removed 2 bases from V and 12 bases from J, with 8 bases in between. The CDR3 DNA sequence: TGTGCCAGCAGCTTAAGGGGAGGGCAGTTCTTC. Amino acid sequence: CASSLRGGQFF. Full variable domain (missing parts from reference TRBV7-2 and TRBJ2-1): GAGVSQSPSNKVTEKGKDVELRCDPISGHTALYWYRQSLGQGLEFLIYFQGNSAPDKSGLPSDRFSAERTGGSVSTLTIQRTQQEDSAVYLCASSLRGGQFFGPGTRLTVL.

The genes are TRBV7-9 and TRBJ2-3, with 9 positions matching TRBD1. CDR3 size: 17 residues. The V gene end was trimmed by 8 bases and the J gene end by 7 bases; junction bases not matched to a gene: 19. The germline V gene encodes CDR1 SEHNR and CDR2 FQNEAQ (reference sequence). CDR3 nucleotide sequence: TGTGCCAGCGGACACACAAGGGGGGGGGACAGGGCGAATACGCAGTATTTT. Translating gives CASGHTRGGDRANTQYF.

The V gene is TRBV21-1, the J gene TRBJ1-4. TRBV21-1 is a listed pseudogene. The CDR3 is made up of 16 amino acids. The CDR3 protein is CASSKEAVADHEKLFF. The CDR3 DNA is TGTGCCAGCAGCAAAGAGGCGGTTGCTGATCATGAAAAACTGTTTTTT.

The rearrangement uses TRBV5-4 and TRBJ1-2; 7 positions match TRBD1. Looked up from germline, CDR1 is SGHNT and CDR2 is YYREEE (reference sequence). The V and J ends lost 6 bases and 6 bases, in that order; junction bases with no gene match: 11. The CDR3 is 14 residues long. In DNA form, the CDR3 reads TGTGCCAGCAACGGACGAGGGGGCGCGGATGGCTACACCTTC. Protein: CASNGRGGADGYTF.

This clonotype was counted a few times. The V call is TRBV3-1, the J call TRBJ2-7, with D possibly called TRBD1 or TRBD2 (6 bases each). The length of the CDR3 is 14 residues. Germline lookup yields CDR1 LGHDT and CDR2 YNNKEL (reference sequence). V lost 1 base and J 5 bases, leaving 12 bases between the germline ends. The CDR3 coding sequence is TGTGCCAGCAGCCAAGTCGGAGGGGACAACGAGCAGTACTTC. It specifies CASSQVGGDNEQYF.

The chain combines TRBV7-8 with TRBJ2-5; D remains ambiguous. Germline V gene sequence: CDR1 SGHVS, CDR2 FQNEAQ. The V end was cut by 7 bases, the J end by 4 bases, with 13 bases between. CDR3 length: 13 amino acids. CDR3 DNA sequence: TGTGCCAGCAACACCGACTTTGCAGAGACCCAGTACTTC. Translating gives CASNTDFAETQYF.

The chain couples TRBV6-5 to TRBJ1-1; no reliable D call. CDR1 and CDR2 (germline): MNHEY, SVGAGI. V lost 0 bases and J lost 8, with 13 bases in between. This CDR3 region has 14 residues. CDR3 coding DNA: TGTGCCAGCAGTTACTCCGTTCTATTTAAGGAAGCTTTCTTT. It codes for CASSYSVLFKEAFF.

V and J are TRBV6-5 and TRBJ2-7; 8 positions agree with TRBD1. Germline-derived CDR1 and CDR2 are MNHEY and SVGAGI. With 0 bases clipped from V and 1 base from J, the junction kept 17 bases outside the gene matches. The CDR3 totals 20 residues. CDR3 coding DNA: TGTGCCAGCAGTTACTCGAATAGGGCAAGACAGGGGCTCCATTCCTACGAGCAGTACTTC. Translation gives CASSYSNRARQGLHSYEQYF.

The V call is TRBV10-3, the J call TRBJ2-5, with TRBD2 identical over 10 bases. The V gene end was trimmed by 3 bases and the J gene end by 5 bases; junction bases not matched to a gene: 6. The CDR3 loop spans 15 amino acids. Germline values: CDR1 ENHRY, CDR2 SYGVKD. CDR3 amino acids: CAISDSSGGRETQYF. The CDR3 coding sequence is TGTGCCATCAGTGATTCTAGCGGGGGCCGGGAGACCCAGTACTTC.

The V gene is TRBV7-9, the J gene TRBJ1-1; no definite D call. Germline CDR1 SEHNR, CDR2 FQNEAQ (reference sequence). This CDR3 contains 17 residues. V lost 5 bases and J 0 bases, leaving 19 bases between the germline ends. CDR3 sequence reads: CASSPADPLAMNTEAFF. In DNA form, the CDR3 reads TGTGCCAGCAGCCCAGCTGACCCTCTTGCCATGAACACTGAAGCTTTCTTT. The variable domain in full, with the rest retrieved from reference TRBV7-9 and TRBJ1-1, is DTGVSQNPRHKITKRGQNVTFRCDPISEHNRLYWYRQTLGQGPEFLTYFQNEAQLEKSRLLSDRFSAERPKGSFSTLEIQRTEQGDSAMYLCASSPADPLAMNTEAFFGQGTRLTVV.

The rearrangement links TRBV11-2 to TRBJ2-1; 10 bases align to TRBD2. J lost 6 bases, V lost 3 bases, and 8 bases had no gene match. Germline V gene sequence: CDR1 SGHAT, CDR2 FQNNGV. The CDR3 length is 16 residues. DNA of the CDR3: TGTGCCAGCAGCTTTTTTGCTAGCGGGAGTGGCAATGAGCAGTTCTTC. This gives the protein CASSFFASGSGNEQFF.

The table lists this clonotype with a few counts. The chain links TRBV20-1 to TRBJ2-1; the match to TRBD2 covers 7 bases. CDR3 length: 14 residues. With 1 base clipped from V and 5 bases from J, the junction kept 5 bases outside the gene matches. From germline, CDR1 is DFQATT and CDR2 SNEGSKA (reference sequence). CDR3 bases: TGCAGTGCTAGAGGCCCGCGGGAGAACAATGAGCAGTTCTTC. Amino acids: CSARGPRENNEQFF.

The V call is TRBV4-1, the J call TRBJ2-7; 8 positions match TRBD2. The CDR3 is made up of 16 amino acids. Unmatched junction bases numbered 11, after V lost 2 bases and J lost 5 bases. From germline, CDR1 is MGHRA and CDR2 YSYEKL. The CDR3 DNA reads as TGCGCCAGCAGCCAACCCACGGGACTAGTTGGTGACGAGCAGTACTTC. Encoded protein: CASSQPTGLVGDEQYF.

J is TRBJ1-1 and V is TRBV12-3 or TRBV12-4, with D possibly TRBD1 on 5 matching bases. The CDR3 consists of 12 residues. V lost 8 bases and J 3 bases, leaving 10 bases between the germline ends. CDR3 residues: CASEGEDTEAFF. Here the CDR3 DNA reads TGTGCCAGCGAAGGGGAGGACACTGAAGCTTTCTTT.

CDR3 coding DNA: TGTGCCAGCAGCCTGGGACTAGCGGCACTTCAGTACTTC. Its translation is CASSLGLAALQYF. The genes are TRBV6-2 or TRBV6-3 and TRBJ2-4; 11 nucleotides align to TRBD2. The junction had 6 bases not matched to a gene; V was cut back by 6 bases and J by 11 bases. The CDR3 is 13 residues long. Germline CDR1 MNHEY, CDR2 SVGEGT.

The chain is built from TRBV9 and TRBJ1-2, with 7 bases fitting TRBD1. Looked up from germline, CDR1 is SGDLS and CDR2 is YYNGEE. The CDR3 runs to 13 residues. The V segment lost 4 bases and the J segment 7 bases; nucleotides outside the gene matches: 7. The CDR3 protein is CASSSTGPRGYTF. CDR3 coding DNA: TGTGCCAGCAGCTCGACAGGGCCTCGTGGCTACACCTTC.

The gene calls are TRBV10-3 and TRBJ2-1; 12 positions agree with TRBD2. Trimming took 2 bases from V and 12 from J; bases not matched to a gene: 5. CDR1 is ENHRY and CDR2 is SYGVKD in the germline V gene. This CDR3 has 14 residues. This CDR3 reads CAISEKLAGGGQFF. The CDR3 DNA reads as TGTGCCATCAGTGAGAAACTAGCGGGAGGTGGGCAGTTCTTC.

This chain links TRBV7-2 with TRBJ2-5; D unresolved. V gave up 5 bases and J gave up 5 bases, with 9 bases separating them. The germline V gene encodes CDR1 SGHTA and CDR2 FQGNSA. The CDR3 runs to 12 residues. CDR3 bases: TGTGCCAGCAGCATCGAAGGGGAGACCCAGTACTTC. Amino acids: CASSIEGETQYF.

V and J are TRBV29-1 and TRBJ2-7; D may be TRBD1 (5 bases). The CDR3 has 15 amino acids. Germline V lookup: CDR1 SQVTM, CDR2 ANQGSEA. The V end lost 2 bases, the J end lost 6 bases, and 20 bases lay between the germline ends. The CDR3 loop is CSVEKGARVSFEQYF. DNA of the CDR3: TGCAGCGTTGAAAAAGGGGCCAGGGTTAGTTTCGAGCAGTACTTC.

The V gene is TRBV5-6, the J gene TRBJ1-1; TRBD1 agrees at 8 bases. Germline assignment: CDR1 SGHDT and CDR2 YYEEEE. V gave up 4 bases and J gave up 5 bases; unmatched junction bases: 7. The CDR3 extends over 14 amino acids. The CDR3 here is CASSVDRVGTEAFF. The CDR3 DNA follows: TGTGCCAGCAGCGTGGACAGGGTCGGGACTGAAGCTTTCTTT.

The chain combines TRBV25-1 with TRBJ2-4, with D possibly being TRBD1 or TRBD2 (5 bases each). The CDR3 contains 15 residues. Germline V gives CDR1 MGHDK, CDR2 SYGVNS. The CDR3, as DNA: TGTGCTAGCTACGGGGCCTGGGAAGACAAAAACATTCAGTACTTC. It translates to CASYGAWEDKNIQYF.

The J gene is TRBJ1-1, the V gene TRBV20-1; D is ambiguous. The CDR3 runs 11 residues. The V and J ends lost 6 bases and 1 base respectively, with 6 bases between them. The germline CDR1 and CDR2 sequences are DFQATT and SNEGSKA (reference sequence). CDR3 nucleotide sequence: TGCAGTGCGGGCAGGAACACTGAAGCTTTCTTT. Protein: CSAGRNTEAFF.